A selection of T cell receptor beta chains follows, all from one sample in a study of T-cell reconstitution after alpha-beta-depleted transplantation in children. TCRdb re-called the PCR reads with MiXCR, one entry per CDR3 protein. Among 500,000 to 750,000 distinct CDR3 sequences, roughly 13% were seen once, and the ten largest hold 2% to 2.5%. This material consisted of PBMCs, mostly from graft donor cells, taken 360 days after TCRalphabeta/CD19-depleted stem cell transplant. These receptors were obtained from a male patient younger than 18 who had a stem cell transplant for acute myeloid leukemia, so the T cells may come from the graft donor. The CDR3 runs from the conserved cysteine through the conserved F or W. A D gene is named only where the DNA matches it firmly. Clone size is not always given. Where it is, it says once, few, many or a class for expanded clones.

TRBJ1-1 | TRBD1 | TRBV27 | NA | TGTGCCAGCAGAGAGTGGAGGACAGGCACTGAAGCTTTCTTT | CASREWRTGTEAFF
TRBJ1-5 | NA | TRBV28 | NA | TGTGCCAGCAGTTTCTGGACAGCGACGACCAATCAGCCCCAGCATTTT | CASSFWTATTNQPQHF
TRBJ2-2 | TRBD1 | TRBV2 | NA | TGTGCCAGCAGGGTCGACAGGGGACGGAACACCGGGGAGCTGTTTTTT | CASRVDRGRNTGELFF
TRBJ2-7 | NA | TRBV20-1 | few | TGCAGTGCTAGACCCGGGCCTGGTTACGAGCAGTACTTC | CSARPGPGYEQYF
TRBJ2-5 | TRBD2 | TRBV14 | many | TGTGCCAGCAGCCAATTACTGTTAGCGGGAGCAGAGACCCAGTACTTC | CASSQLLLAGAETQYF
TRBJ2-7 | NA | TRBV7-2 | many | TGTGCCAGCAGCTTGGGACGCAACGCCTACGAGCAGTACTTC | CASSLGRNAYEQYF
TRBJ2-5 | NA | TRBV29-1 | NA | TGCAGCGTTGGGGGGGTTCCCGCCGAGGAGACCCAGTACTTC | CSVGGVPAEETQYF
TRBJ2-5 | NA | TRBV10-3 | NA | TGTGCCATCAACCAAGGGGGGGAGACCCAGTACTTC | CAINQGGETQYF
TRBJ2-4 | NA | TRBV27 | NA | TGTGCCAGCAGTTTAATAGAGCCCCTAGCCAAAAACATTCAGTACTTC | CASSLIEPLAKNIQYF
TRBJ2-1 | NA | TRBV24-1 | NA | TGTGCCACACTACCGGGACGGTACAATGAGCAGTTCTTC | CATLPGRYNEQFF
TRBJ2-7 | TRBD2 | TRBV4-1 | few | TGCGCCAGCAGCCCCCTCGGACTAGCGGGAGGAGATACTTACGAGCAGTACTTC | CASSPLGLAGGDTYEQYF
TRBJ1-2 | NA | TRBV6-1 | NA | TGTGCCAGCAGCCAGGGACGAGCGCCTGGCTACACCTTC | CASSQGRAPGYTF
TRBJ1-5 | TRBD1 | TRBV7-2 | NA | TGTGCCAGCAGCCTACCGACAGGGCTCGGCAATCAGCCCCAGCATTTT | CASSLPTGLGNQPQHF
TRBJ2-6 | NA | TRBV20-1 | NA | TGCAGTGCTAGAGAGGCCGGGCCTGGGGCCAACGTCCTGACTTTC | CSAREAGPGANVLTF
TRBJ2-3 | TRBD2 | TRBV7-2 | few | TGTGCCAGCAGCTTAACTAGCGGGCTCCCCAGCACAGATACGCAGTATTTT | CASSLTSGLPSTDTQYF
TRBJ2-7 | NA | TRBV30 | many | TGTGCCTCGGGGCAGTATGAGAACGAGCAGTACTTC | CASGQYENEQYF
TRBJ2-7 | NA | TRBV9 | NA | TGTGCCAGCAGCGGCAGGGGAAGCTACGAGCAGTACTTC | CASSGRGSYEQYF
TRBJ2-1 | NA | TRBV5-1 | many | TGCGCCAGCGGGGGCTGGGGGGTTTACAATGAGCAGTTCTTC | CASGGWGVYNEQFF
TRBJ2-1 | NA | TRBV3-1 | NA | TGTGCCAGCAGCCAGCTCCCCTTGGCAACTAGTTTCAATGAGCAGTTCTTC | CASSQLPLATSFNEQFF
TRBJ2-1 | TRBD2 | TRBV3-1 | many | TGTGCCAGCAGCCAAGAGGGGCGTAGCGGGAGTACCTACAATGAGCAGTTCTTC | CASSQEGRSGSTYNEQFF
TRBJ2-5 | NA | TRBV9 | NA | TGTGCCAGCAGCGTAGACGGAGGGGGGGGAACTCAAGAGACCCAGTACTTC | CASSVDGGGGTQETQYF
TRBJ2-3 | TRBD1 | TRBV6-1 | NA | TGTGCCAGCAGTCGATTGAGGACAGGGGGCAACACAGATACGCAGTATTTT | CASSRLRTGGNTDTQYF
TRBJ2-1 | NA | TRBV3-1 | many | TGTGCCAGCAGAGGCAGGTACAATGAGCAGTTCTTC | CASRGRYNEQFF
TRBJ2-1 | NA | TRBV7-9 | many | TGTGCCAGCAGCTTACGACTAGGCTTAACCTACAATGAGCAGTTCTTC | CASSLRLGLTYNEQFF
TRBJ1-2 | NA | TRBV29-1 | few | TGCAGCGTTGAAACTTCGGCGACGGGCTACACCTTC | CSVETSATGYTF